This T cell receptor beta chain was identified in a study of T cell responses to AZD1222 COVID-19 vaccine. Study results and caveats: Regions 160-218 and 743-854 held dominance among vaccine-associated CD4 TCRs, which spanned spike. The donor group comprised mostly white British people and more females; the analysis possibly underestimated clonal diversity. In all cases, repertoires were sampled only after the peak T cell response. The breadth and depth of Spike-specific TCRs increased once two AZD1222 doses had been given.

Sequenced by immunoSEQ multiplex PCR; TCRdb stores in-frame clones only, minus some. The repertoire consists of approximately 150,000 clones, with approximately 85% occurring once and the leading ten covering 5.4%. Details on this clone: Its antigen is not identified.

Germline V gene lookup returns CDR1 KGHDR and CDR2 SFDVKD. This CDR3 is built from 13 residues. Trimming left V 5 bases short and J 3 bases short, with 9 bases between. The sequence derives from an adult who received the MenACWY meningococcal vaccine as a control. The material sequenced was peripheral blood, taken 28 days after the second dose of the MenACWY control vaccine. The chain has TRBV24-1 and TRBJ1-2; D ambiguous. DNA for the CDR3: TGTGCCACCAGTGGGGAGGTGGACTATGGCTACACCTTC. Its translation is CATSGEVDYGYTF.